This section outlines one T cell receptor (beta chain) sequence together with its context. Its antigen is unidentified. J lost 7 bases, V lost 4 bases, and 14 bases had no gene match. Germline V gives CDR1 SGHNT, CDR2 YYREEE (reference sequence). The CDR3 runs 16 residues. Time point denoted: cycle 4 day 1 (C4D1), after about 6 weeks of nivolumab. Each patient's relapse followed autologous stem cell transplantation, and brentuximab vedotin exposure varied. The method was immunoSEQ multiplex PCR; TCRdb's version includes in-frame clones alone and lacks a portion of them. The table records tens of thousands of clones, approximately 90% of them present only once. This entry belongs to a study of PD-1 blockade in classical Hodgkin lymphoma. General study results and limits: No one has yet defined what causes the repertoire differences, which may be disease activity or prior therapy.

This clonotype was obtained from a human donor with classical Hodgkin lymphoma. The J gene is TRBJ2-1, the V gene TRBV5-4; 7 nucleotides align to TRBD2. The sample here was peripheral blood mononuclear cells (PBMCs), taken before the fourth cycle of nivolumab. This CDR3 is CASSLRLALSGNEQFF. The CDR3 DNA reads as TGTGCCAGCAGCCTGAGACTAGCCTTAAGTGGGAATGAGCAGTTCTTC. Full variable domain (missing parts from reference TRBV5-4 and TRBJ2-1): ETGVTQSPTHLIKTRGQQVTLRCSSQSGHNTVSWYQQALGQGPQFIFQYYREEENGRGNFPPRFSGLQFPNYSSELNVNALELDDSALYLCASSLRLALSGNEQFFGPGTRLTVL.